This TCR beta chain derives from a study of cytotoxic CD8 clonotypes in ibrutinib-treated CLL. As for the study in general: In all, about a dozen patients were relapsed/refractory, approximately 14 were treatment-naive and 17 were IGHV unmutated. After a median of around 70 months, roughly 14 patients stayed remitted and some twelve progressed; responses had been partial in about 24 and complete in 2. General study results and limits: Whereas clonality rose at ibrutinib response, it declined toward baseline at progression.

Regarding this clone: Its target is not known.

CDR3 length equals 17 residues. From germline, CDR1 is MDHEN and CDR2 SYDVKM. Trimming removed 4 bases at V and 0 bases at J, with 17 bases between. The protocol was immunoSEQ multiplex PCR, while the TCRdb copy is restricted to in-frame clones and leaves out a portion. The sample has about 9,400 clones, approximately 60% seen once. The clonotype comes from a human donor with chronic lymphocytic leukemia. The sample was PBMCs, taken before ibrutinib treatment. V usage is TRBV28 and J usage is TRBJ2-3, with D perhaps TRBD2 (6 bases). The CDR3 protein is CASSSRIRDSSTDTQYF. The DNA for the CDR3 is TGTGCCAGCAGTTCCCGCATACGGGACTCCAGCACAGATACGCAGTATTTT.